This entry features one TCR beta chain sequence. These data come from a study of cytomegalovirus exposure and HLA in healthy donors. This CDR3 comprises 15 residues. V was pared by 6 bases and J by 0 bases, with 5 bases of the junction left unmatched. Germline V lookup: CDR1 LNHDA, CDR2 SQIVND (reference sequence). 60 Vbeta and 13 Jbeta primers were used in PCR. Sequencing was performed with immunoSEQ multiplex PCR; in TCRdb, only in-frame clones are kept and a portion is missing. The table includes 150,000 to 200,000 clones, approximately 84% detected once. The sequenced sample was PBMCs. This sequence joins TRBV19 and TRBJ1-1; 9 positions match TRBD1. The source of this sequence is a man aged 18 to 29 in good health and CMV-seronegative. The CDR3, as DNA: TGTGCCAGTAGGGGACAGGGCCCTTTGAACACTGAAGCTTTCTTT. Its protein product is CASRGQGPLNTEAFF.